Listed below are T cell receptor beta chains from one sample, sequenced in a study of blood T cells in healthy people across ages. MiXCR, applied by TCRdb to the 5' RACE reads, yields one record per CDR3 protein. The data contain about 1,500,000 distinct CDR3 sequences, 28% of them seen just once; the ten biggest clones take up roughly 8%. The sequenced sample was blood. All receptors come from a woman in her twenties or thirties in good health. Each CDR3 is given with its conserved first and last residue. Fields, in order: V gene, J gene, D gene, clone size, CDR3 DNA, CDR3 protein. D genes are given only for firm matches. Size tells how often a clone was seen (once, few, many) or the class of an expanded clone, and some rows leave it out.

v_call: TRBV5-1; j_call: TRBJ1-4; d_call: .; clone_size: .; cdr3_nt: TGCGCCAGCAGCTTAGGAGGGAATAATGAAAAACTGTTTTTT; cdr3_aa: CASSLGGNNEKLFF
v_call: TRBV29-1; j_call: TRBJ2-7; d_call: .; clone_size: many; cdr3_nt: TGCAGCGTCCGGGACGACTCCTACGAGCAGTACTTC; cdr3_aa: CSVRDDSYEQYF
v_call: TRBV11-2; j_call: TRBJ2-3; d_call: .; clone_size: .; cdr3_nt: TGTGCCAGCAGCTACCCCCTAGGCTCTACAGATACGCAGTATTTT; cdr3_aa: CASSYPLGSTDTQYF
v_call: TRBV20-1; j_call: TRBJ2-1; d_call: TRBD2; clone_size: .; cdr3_nt: TGCAGTGCTAGAGAAGTAGCGGGGTACAATGAGCAGTTCTTC; cdr3_aa: CSAREVAGYNEQFF
v_call: TRBV12-3/TRBV12-4; j_call: TRBJ2-3; d_call: TRBD2; clone_size: few; cdr3_nt: TGTGCCAGCAGTTTTTTCGCGGGGGAGACAGATACGCAGTATTTT; cdr3_aa: CASSFFAGETDTQYF
v_call: TRBV9; j_call: TRBJ2-4; d_call: .; clone_size: .; cdr3_nt: TGTGCCAGCAGCGCCACGGGAAAAGGGGCCAAAAACATTCAGTACTTC; cdr3_aa: CASSATGKGAKNIQYF
v_call: TRBV14; j_call: TRBJ1-2; d_call: TRBD1; clone_size: few; cdr3_nt: TGTGCCAGCAGCCAGGGGGACAGGGGATTTTATGGCTACACCTTC; cdr3_aa: CASSQGDRGFYGYTF
v_call: TRBV3-1; j_call: TRBJ1-1; d_call: .; clone_size: few; cdr3_nt: TGTGCCAGCACCTACAACACTGAAGCTTTCTTT; cdr3_aa: CASTYNTEAFF
v_call: TRBV9; j_call: TRBJ1-4; d_call: .; clone_size: .; cdr3_nt: TGTGCCAGCAGCGGGAGGGTAGGCGGTGAAAAACTGTTTTTT; cdr3_aa: CASSGRVGGEKLFF
v_call: TRBV11-2; j_call: TRBJ1-1; d_call: .; clone_size: .; cdr3_nt: TGTGCCAGCAGCTTAGATCTAGACACTGAAGCTTTCTTT; cdr3_aa: CASSLDLDTEAFF
v_call: TRBV18; j_call: TRBJ2-1; d_call: TRBD1; clone_size: few; cdr3_nt: TGTGCCAGCTCACTGGGGACAGGGGGTAAAGGCGATGAGCAGTTCTTC; cdr3_aa: CASSLGTGGKGDEQFF
v_call: TRBV11-1; j_call: TRBJ1-5; d_call: TRBD1; clone_size: few; cdr3_nt: TGTGCCAGCAGCCTTGATGGGACAGCTGTCCAGCCCCAGCATTTT; cdr3_aa: CASSLDGTAVQPQHF
v_call: TRBV7-9; j_call: TRBJ2-1; d_call: .; clone_size: few; cdr3_nt: TGTGCCAGCAGCTTCGGTCACATCCAGGGGGGTGAGCAGTTCTTC; cdr3_aa: CASSFGHIQGGEQFF
v_call: TRBV29-1; j_call: TRBJ2-7; d_call: .; clone_size: .; cdr3_nt: TGCAGCGTGGACAGTGGGCTGCACTCCTACGAGCAGTACTTC; cdr3_aa: CSVDSGLHSYEQYF
v_call: TRBV29-1; j_call: TRBJ2-7; d_call: TRBD1; clone_size: few; cdr3_nt: TGCAGCGTTGAGGATCGACAGGGGACCTACGAGCAGTACTTC; cdr3_aa: CSVEDRQGTYEQYF
v_call: TRBV11-2; j_call: TRBJ2-4; d_call: .; clone_size: .; cdr3_nt: TGTGCCAGCAGCTCCCGGGACCGCCAAAACATTCAGTACTTC; cdr3_aa: CASSSRDRQNIQYF
v_call: TRBV7-8; j_call: TRBJ1-1; d_call: TRBD1; clone_size: few; cdr3_nt: TGTGCCAGCAGCAAGCGACAGGGGGTGAACACTGAAGCTTTCTTT; cdr3_aa: CASSKRQGVNTEAFF
v_call: TRBV7-2; j_call: TRBJ2-3; d_call: TRBD2; clone_size: few; cdr3_nt: TGTGCCAGCAGCTTAGCAGCGGGAGAGAGCACAGATACGCAGTATTTT; cdr3_aa: CASSLAAGESTDTQYF
v_call: TRBV20-1; j_call: TRBJ1-3; d_call: .; clone_size: .; cdr3_nt: TGCAGTGCCGCCGGGGCGGACTCTGGAAACACCATATATTTT; cdr3_aa: CSAAGADSGNTIYF
v_call: TRBV12-3/TRBV12-4; j_call: TRBJ2-1; d_call: TRBD1; clone_size: once; cdr3_nt: TGTGCCAGCAGTTTAAGGACAGGGCCTCAATTATCGTTCTTC; cdr3_aa: CASSLRTGPQLSFF
v_call: TRBV20-1; j_call: TRBJ1-2; d_call: .; clone_size: .; cdr3_nt: TGCAGTGCTAGAGATGGGAGCGGGACCGGGCGAGGTGGCTACACCTTC; cdr3_aa: CSARDGSGTGRGGYTF
v_call: TRBV6-5; j_call: TRBJ1-5; d_call: .; clone_size: .; cdr3_nt: TGTGCCAGCAGTCCCGGACCGATCAATCAGCCCCAGCATTTT; cdr3_aa: CASSPGPINQPQHF
v_call: TRBV27; j_call: TRBJ1-1; d_call: .; clone_size: .; cdr3_nt: TGTGCCAGCAGGGGCCGGGCGGCCTCCCTCGGGGCTTTCTTT; cdr3_aa: CASRGRAASLGAFF
v_call: TRBV11-3; j_call: TRBJ2-1; d_call: .; clone_size: few; cdr3_nt: TGTGCCAGCAGCAATTCCCAAAGCAATGAGCAGTTCTTC; cdr3_aa: CASSNSQSNEQFF
v_call: TRBV12-3/TRBV12-4; j_call: TRBJ2-5; d_call: .; clone_size: .; cdr3_nt: TGTGCCAGCAGTACGAGGCTGGGCGTCCAAGAGACCCAGTACTTC; cdr3_aa: CASSTRLGVQETQYF
v_call: TRBV7-9; j_call: TRBJ1-1; d_call: TRBD1; clone_size: .; cdr3_nt: TGTGCCAGCAGCCCAATCAGGGGGAGGTACACTGAAGCTTTCTTT; cdr3_aa: CASSPIRGRYTEAFF
v_call: TRBV29-1; j_call: TRBJ2-7; d_call: .; clone_size: many; cdr3_nt: TGCAGCGTTTGGGAGGGGGTCGCCTACGAGCAGTACTTC; cdr3_aa: CSVWEGVAYEQYF
v_call: TRBV7-8; j_call: TRBJ1-5; d_call: .; clone_size: few; cdr3_nt: TGTGCCAGCAGCTTACTCTGGGGGACTCAGCCCCAGCATTTT; cdr3_aa: CASSLLWGTQPQHF
v_call: TRBV12-3/TRBV12-4; j_call: TRBJ2-2; d_call: .; clone_size: few; cdr3_nt: TGTGCCAGCACCACACGGGAAACCGGGGAGCTGTTTTTT; cdr3_aa: CASTTRETGELFF
v_call: TRBV28; j_call: TRBJ2-5; d_call: TRBD1; clone_size: .; cdr3_nt: TGTGCCAGCAGTTCTCCCCAGACAGGGGGCGAGCAAGAGACCCAGTACTTC; cdr3_aa: CASSSPQTGGEQETQYF
v_call: TRBV3-1; j_call: TRBJ2-1; d_call: TRBD2; clone_size: few; cdr3_nt: TGTGCCAGCAGCCATAGACTAGCGGGGGGCAATGAGCAGTTCTTC; cdr3_aa: CASSHRLAGGNEQFF
v_call: TRBV7-6; j_call: TRBJ1-1; d_call: .; clone_size: few; cdr3_nt: TGTGCCAGCAGTTTGGGGGCTGAAAACACTGAAGCTTTCTTT; cdr3_aa: CASSLGAENTEAFF
v_call: TRBV4-1; j_call: TRBJ2-7; d_call: TRBD2; clone_size: .; cdr3_nt: TGCGCCAGCAGCCAAGAGGGCAGCGGGGCCTCCTACGAGCAGTACTTC; cdr3_aa: CASSQEGSGASYEQYF
v_call: TRBV7-2; j_call: TRBJ2-5; d_call: TRBD2; clone_size: many; cdr3_nt: TGTGCCAGCAGTCCGGGGAGGGTGGTTCGAGAGACCCAGTACTTC; cdr3_aa: CASSPGRVVRETQYF
v_call: TRBV18; j_call: TRBJ2-7; d_call: .; clone_size: few; cdr3_nt: TGTGCCAGCTCACCTGGCCGGGATCCGGCAGCCTCCTACGAGCAGTACTTC; cdr3_aa: CASSPGRDPAASYEQYF
v_call: TRBV2; j_call: TRBJ2-7; d_call: .; clone_size: .; cdr3_nt: TGTGCCAGCAGTGACGTCTCAGGCCAGTACTTC; cdr3_aa: CASSDVSGQYF
v_call: TRBV25-1; j_call: TRBJ2-5; d_call: .; clone_size: .; cdr3_nt: TGTGCCAGCAGTTCTATCGGGGGCAATGAGCAGTACTTC; cdr3_aa: CASSSIGGNEQYF
v_call: TRBV12-5; j_call: TRBJ1-1; d_call: .; clone_size: few; cdr3_nt: TGTGCTAGTGGTTCGATAAGTAACACTGAAGCTTTCTTT; cdr3_aa: CASGSISNTEAFF
v_call: TRBV10-2; j_call: TRBJ2-7; d_call: .; clone_size: .; cdr3_nt: TGCGCCAGCACTGGCAGGGGAAATGACACCGAGCAGTACTTC; cdr3_aa: CASTGRGNDTEQYF
v_call: TRBV7-9; j_call: TRBJ2-5; d_call: .; clone_size: many; cdr3_nt: TGTGCCAGCAGTTTATTCGAGACCCAGTACTTC; cdr3_aa: CASSLFETQYF
v_call: TRBV6-5; j_call: TRBJ2-1; d_call: TRBD1; clone_size: few; cdr3_nt: TGTGCCAGCACGGGACAGTCGAATGAGCAGTTCTTC; cdr3_aa: CASTGQSNEQFF
v_call: TRBV11-3; j_call: TRBJ2-3; d_call: .; clone_size: .; cdr3_nt: TGTGCCAGCAGTGAGAGCGGCATATATACGCAGTATTTT; cdr3_aa: CASSESGIYTQYF